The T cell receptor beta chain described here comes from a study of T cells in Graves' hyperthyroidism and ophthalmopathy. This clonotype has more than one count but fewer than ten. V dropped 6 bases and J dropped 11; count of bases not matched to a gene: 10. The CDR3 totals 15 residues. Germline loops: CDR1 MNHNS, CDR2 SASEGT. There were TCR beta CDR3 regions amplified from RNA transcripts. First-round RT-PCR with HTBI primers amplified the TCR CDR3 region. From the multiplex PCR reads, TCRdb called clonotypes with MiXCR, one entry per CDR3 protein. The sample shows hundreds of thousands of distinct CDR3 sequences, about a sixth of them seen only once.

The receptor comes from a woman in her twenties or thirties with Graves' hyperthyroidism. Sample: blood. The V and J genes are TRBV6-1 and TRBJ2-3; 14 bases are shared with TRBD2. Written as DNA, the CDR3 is TGTGCCAGCAGACCCGGGACTAGCGGGGGAACCGAGCAGTATTTT. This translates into CASRPGTSGGTEQYF.